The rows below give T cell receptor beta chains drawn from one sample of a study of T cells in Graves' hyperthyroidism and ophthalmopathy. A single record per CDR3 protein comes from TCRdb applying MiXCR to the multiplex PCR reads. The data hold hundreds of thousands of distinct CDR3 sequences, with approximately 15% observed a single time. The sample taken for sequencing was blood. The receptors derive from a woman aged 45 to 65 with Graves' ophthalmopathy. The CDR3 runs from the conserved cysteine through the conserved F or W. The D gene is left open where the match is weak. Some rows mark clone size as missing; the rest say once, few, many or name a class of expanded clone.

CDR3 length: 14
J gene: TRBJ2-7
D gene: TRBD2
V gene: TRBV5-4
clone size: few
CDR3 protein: CASSLALAGAEQYF
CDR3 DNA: TGTGCCAGCAGCTTAGCTCTAGCGGGAGCCGAGCAGTACTTC

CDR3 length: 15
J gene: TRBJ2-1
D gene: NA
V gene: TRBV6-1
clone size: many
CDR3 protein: CASSQTGIMYNEQFF
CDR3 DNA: TGTGCCAGCAGTCAAACAGGAATAATGTACAATGAGCAGTTCTTC

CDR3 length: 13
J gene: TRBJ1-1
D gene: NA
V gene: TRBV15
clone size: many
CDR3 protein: CATSRGTGTEAFF
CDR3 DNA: TGTGCCACCAGCAGAGGTACCGGGACAGAAGCTTTCTTT

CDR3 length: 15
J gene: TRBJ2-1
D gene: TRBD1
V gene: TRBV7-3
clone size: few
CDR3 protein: CASSSLGTAYNEQFF
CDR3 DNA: TGTGCCAGCAGCTCCCTCGGGACAGCGTACAATGAGCAGTTCTTC

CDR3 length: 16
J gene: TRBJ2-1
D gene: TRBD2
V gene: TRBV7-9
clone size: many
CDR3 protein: CASSPTSGREGNEQFF
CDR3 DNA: TGTGCCAGCAGCCCAACTAGCGGCCGAGAGGGAAATGAGCAGTTCTTC

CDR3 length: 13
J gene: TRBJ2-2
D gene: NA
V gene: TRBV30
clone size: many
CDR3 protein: CAWSVQRAGELFF
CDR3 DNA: TGTGCCTGGAGTGTCCAGAGGGCCGGGGAGCTGTTTTTT

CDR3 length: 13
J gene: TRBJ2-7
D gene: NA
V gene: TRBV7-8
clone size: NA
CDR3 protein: CASSLARSNEQYF
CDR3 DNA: TGTGCCAGCAGCTTAGCCCGGAGCAACGAGCAGTACTTC

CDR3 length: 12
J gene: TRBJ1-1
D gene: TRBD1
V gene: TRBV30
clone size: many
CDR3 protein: CAWGTENTEAFF
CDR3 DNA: TGTGCCTGGGGGACAGAGAACACTGAAGCTTTCTTT

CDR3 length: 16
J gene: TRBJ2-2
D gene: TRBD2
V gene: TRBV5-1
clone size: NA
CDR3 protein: CASSWTSGRFAGELFF
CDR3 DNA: TGCGCCAGCAGCTGGACTAGCGGGAGATTCGCCGGGGAGCTGTTTTTT

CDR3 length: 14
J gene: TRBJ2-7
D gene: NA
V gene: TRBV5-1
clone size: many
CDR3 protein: CASSDEQFSYEQYF
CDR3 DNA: TGCGCCAGCAGCGACGAACAGTTCTCCTACGAGCAGTACTTC

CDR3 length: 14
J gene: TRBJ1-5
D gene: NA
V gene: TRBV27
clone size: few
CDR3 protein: CASSLVASNQPQHF
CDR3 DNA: TGTGCCAGCAGTTTAGTGGCGAGCAATCAGCCCCAGCATTTT

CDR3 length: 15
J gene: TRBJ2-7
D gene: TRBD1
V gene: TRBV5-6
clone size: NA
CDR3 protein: CASSDDRDREYEQYF
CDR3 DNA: TGTGCCAGCAGCGACGACCGGGACAGGGAATACGAGCAGTACTTC

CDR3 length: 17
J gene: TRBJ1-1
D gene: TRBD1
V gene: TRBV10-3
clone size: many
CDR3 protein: CAITSGGTGVEVTEAFF
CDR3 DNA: TGTGCCATCACCTCGGGAGGGACAGGTGTTGAGGTCACTGAAGCTTTCTTT

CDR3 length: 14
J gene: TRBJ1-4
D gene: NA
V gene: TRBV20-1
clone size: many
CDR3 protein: CSAPSVATNEKLFF
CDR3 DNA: TGCAGTGCCCCCTCAGTCGCAACTAATGAAAAACTGTTTTTT

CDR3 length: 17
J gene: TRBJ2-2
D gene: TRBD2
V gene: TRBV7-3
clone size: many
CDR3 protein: CASSRGPSGGATGELFF
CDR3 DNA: TGTGCCAGCAGCCGCGGTCCTAGCGGTGGGGCCACCGGGGAGCTGTTTTTT

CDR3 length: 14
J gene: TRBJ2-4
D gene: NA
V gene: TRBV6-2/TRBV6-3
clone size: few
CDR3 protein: CASRMPGGKNIQYF
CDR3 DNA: TGTGCCAGCAGAATGCCGGGCGGCAAAAACATTCAGTACTTC

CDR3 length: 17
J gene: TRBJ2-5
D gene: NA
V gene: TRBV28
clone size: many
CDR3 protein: CASSPGSRSAIQETQYF
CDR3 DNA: TGTGCCAGCAGTCCCGGGTCGAGGTCGGCAATCCAAGAGACCCAGTACTTC

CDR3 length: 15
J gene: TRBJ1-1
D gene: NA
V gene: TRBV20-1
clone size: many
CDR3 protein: CSASIQGNMNTEAFF
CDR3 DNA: TGCAGTGCTAGCATCCAGGGGAACATGAACACTGAAGCTTTCTTT

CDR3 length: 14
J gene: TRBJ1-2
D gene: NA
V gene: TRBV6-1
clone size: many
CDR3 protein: CASSVAHGVSGYTF
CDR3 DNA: TGTGCCAGCTCGGTTGCTCATGGGGTTAGTGGCTACACCTTC

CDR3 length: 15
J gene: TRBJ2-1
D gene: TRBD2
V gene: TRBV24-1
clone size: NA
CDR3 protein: CATSVGSGRTNEQFF
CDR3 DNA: TGTGCCACCAGTGTCGGAAGCGGGAGAACTAATGAGCAGTTCTTC

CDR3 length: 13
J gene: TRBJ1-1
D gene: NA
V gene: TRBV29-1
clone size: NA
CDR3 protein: CSVGPGMLTEAFF
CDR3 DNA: TGCAGCGTTGGTCCAGGGATGCTCACTGAAGCTTTCTTT

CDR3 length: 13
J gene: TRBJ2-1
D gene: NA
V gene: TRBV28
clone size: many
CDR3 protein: CASRPTGSNEQFF
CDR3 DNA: TGTGCCAGCAGGCCCACAGGGAGCAATGAGCAGTTCTTC

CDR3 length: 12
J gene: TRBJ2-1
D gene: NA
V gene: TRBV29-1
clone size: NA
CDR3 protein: CSVEQARNEQFF
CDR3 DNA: TGCAGCGTTGAACAAGCGCGGAATGAGCAGTTCTTC

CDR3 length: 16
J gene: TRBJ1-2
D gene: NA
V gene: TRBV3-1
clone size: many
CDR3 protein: CASSQAGGGANYGYTF
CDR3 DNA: TGTGCCAGCAGCCAAGCGGGGGGAGGTGCTAACTATGGCTACACCTTC

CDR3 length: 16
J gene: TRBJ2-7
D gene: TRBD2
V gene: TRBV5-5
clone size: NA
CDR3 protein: CASSPQVGRVPYEQYF
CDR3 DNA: TGTGCCAGCAGCCCTCAGGTTGGGAGGGTTCCCTACGAGCAGTACTTC

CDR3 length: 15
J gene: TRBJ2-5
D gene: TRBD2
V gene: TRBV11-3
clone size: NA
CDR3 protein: CASSLDRPSGSVVYF
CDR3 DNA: TGTGCCAGCAGCTTAGATCGCCCTAGCGGGTCTGTCGTGTACTTC

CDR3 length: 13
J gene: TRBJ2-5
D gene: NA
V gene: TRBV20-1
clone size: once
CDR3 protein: CSVSKEGPGTQYF
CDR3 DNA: TGCAGCGTTTCAAAGGAGGGGCCGGGGACCCAGTACTTC

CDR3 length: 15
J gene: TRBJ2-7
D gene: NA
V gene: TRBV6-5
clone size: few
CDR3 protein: CASSSGVPSPYEQYF
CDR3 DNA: TGTGCCAGCAGTTCTGGGGTCCCGAGCCCCTACGAGCAGTACTTC

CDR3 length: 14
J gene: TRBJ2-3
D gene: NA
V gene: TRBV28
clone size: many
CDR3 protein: CASSVGAAKNTQYF
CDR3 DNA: TGTGCCAGCAGTGTGGGGGCGGCTAAAAATACGCAGTATTTT

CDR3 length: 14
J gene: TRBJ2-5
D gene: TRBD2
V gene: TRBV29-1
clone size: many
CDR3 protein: CSVGGLAGQETQYF
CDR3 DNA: TGCAGCGTTGGGGGACTAGCGGGGCAAGAGACCCAGTACTTC

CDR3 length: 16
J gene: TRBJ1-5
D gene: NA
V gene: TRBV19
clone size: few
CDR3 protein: CASTRGGAFSNQPQHF
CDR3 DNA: TGTGCCAGTACCCGGGGGGGGGCCTTTAGCAATCAGCCCCAGCATTTT

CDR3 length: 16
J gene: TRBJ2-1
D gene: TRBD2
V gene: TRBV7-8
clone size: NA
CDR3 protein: CASRQLAGDLRNEQFF
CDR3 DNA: TGTGCCAGCAGACAACTAGCGGGGGATCTGAGGAATGAGCAGTTCTTC

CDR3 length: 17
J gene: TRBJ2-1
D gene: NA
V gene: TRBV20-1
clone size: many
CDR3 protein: CSARDGARVPGSNEQFF
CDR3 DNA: TGCAGTGCTAGAGATGGGGCTAGAGTCCCAGGGTCCAATGAGCAGTTCTTC

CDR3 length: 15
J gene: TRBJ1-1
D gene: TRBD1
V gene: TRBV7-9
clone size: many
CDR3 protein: CASSFGTGVNTEAFF
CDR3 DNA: TGTGCCAGCAGCTTCGGGACAGGGGTGAACACTGAAGCTTTCTTT

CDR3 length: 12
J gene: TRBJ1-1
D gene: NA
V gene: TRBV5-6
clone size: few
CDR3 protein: CASSPGQSEAFF
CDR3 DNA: TGTGCCAGCAGCCCCGGCCAGTCTGAAGCTTTCTTT

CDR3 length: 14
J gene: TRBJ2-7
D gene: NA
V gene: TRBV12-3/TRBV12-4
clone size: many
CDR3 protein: CASSLQQGPYEQYF
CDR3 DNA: TGTGCCAGCAGTTTGCAACAGGGTCCCTACGAGCAGTACTTC

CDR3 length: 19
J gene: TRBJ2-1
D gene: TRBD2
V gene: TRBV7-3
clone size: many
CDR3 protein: CASSSLPGLAVSSYNEQFF
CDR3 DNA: TGTGCCAGCAGCTCCCTTCCGGGACTAGCGGTGAGCTCCTACAATGAGCAGTTCTTC

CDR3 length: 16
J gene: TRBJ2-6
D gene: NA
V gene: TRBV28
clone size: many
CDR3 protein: CASSLPGGVRANVLTF
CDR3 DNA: TGTGCCAGCAGTTTACCTGGTGGTGTTAGGGCCAACGTCCTGACTTTC

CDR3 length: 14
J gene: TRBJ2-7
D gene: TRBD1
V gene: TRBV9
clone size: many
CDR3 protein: CASSVGQGNYEQYF
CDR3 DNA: TGTGCCAGCAGCGTAGGACAGGGTAACTACGAGCAGTACTTC

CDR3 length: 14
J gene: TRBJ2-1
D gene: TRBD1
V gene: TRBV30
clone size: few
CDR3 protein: CAWNRDRAHNEQFF
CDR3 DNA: TGTGCCTGGAACCGGGACAGGGCCCACAATGAGCAGTTCTTC

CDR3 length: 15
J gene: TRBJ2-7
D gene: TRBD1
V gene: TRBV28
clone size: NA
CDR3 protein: CASSLSTGGDYEQYF
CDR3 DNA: TGTGCCAGCAGTTTATCGACAGGGGGCGACTACGAGCAGTACTTC

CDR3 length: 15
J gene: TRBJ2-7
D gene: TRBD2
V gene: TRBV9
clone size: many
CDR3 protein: CASSVAGGEAYEQYF
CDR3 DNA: TGTGCCAGCAGCGTAGCGGGGGGGGAAGCCTACGAGCAGTACTTC

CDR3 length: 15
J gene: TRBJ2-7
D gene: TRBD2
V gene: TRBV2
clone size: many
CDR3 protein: CASSFVAGVAYEQYF
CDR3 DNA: TGTGCCAGCAGTTTCGTAGCGGGAGTCGCCTACGAGCAGTACTTC

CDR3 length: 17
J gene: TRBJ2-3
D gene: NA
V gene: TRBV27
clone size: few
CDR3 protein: CASSFSDRFKGTDTQYF
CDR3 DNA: TGTGCCAGCAGTTTTTCCGACAGATTTAAGGGCACAGATACGCAGTATTTT

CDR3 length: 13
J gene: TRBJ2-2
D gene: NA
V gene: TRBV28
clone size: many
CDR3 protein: CASSSFFTGELFF
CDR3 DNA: TGTGCCAGCAGTTCATTTTTCACCGGGGAGCTGTTTTTT

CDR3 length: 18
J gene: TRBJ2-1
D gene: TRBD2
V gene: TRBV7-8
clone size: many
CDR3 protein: CASSLGLAGGPSYNEQFF
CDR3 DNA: TGTGCCAGCAGCTTAGGCCTAGCGGGAGGACCCTCCTACAATGAGCAGTTCTTC

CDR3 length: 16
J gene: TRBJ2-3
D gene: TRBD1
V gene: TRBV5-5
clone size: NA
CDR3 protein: CASSLRDRGNTDTQYF
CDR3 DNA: TGTGCCAGCAGCCTGAGGGACAGGGGTAACACAGATACGCAGTATTTT

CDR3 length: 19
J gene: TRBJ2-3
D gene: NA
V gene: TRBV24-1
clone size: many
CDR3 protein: CATSDLREGFRGGTDTQYF
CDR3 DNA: TGTGCCACCAGTGATTTGAGAGAGGGGTTTAGGGGAGGAACAGATACGCAGTATTTT

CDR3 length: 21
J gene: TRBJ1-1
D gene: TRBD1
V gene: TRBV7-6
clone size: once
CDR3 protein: CASSSPRGSVRDRGMNTEAFF
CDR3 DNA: TGTGCCAGCAGCTCACCCCGCGGTTCGGTCCGGGACAGGGGAATGAACACTGAAGCTTTCTTT

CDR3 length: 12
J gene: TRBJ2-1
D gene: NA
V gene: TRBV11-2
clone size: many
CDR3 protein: CASSSLYNEQFF
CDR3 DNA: TGTGCCAGCAGCTCCTTATACAATGAGCAGTTCTTC

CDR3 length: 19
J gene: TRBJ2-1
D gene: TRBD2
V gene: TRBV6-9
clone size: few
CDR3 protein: CASSYDASGGDSSYNEQFF
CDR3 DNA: TGTGCCAGCAGTTACGATGCTAGCGGGGGCGATAGCTCCTACAATGAGCAGTTCTTC